The 2 T cell receptor beta chains in this list originate from one sample, sequenced in a study of blood T cell repertoires in COVID-19. Measured with immunoSEQ multiplex PCR; TCRdb has only the in-frame clones, and not every one. This table holds approximately 150,000 clones, more than 70% found once. Input material: peripheral blood. The source is an older woman with acute or convalescent COVID-19.

The J gene is TRBJ2-5, the V gene TRBV24-1; D unresolved. Germline V CDR1 and CDR2: KGHDR, SFDVKD. V lost 2 bases and J lost 3, with 9 bases in between. This CDR3 contains 14 residues. The CDR3 DNA follows: TGTGCCACCAGTGATTGGCCCCAAGAAGAGACCCAGTACTTC. This gives the protein CATSDWPQEETQYF.

This chain links TRBV18 with TRBJ2-1, with D tentatively TRBD1 (5 bases). This CDR3 is 14 amino acids long. CDR1 is KGHSH and CDR2 is LQKENI in the germline V gene. V lost 1 base, J lost 3 bases, and 7 bases lay in between. CDR3 coding DNA: TGTGCCAGCTCACCACAGGGGTTCTACAATGAGCAGTTCTTC. Its protein product is CASSPQGFYNEQFF.